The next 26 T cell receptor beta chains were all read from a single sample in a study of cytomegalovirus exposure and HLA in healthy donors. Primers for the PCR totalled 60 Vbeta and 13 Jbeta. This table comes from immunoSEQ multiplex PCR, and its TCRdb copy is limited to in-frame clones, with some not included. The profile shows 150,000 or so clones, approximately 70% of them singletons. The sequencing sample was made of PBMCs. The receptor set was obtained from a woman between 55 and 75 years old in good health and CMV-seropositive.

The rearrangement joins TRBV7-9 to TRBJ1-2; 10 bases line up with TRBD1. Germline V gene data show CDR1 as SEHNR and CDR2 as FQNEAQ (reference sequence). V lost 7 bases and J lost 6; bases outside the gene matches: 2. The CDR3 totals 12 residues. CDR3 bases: TGTGCCAGCACCGGGACAGGGGATGGCTACACCTTC. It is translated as CASTGTGDGYTF.

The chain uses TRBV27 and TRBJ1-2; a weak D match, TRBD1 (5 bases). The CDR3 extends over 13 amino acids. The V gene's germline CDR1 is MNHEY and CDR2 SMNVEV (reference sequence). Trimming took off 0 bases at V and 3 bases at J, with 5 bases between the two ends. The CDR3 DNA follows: TGTGCCAGCAGTTTATCGACAGACTATGGCTACACCTTC. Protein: CASSLSTDYGYTF.

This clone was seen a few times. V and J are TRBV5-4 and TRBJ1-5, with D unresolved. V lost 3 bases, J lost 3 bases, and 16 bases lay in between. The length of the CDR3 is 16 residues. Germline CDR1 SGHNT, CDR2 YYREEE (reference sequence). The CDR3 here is CASSSGGGGVNQPQHF. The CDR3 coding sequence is TGTGCCAGCAGCTCGGGAGGTGGTGGAGTCAATCAGCCCCAGCATTTT. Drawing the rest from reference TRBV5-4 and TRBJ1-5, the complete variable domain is ETGVTQSPTHLIKTRGQQVTLRCSSQSGHNTVSWYQQALGQGPQFIFQYYREEENGRGNFPPRFSGLQFPNYSSELNVNALELDDSALYLCASSSGGGGVNQPQHFGDGTRLSIL.

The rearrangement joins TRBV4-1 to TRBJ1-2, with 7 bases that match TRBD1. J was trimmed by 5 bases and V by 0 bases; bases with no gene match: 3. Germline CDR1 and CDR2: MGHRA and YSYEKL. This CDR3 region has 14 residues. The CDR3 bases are TGCGCCAGCAGCCAAGAGCAGGGGGTGTATGGCTACACCTTC. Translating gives CASSQEQGVYGYTF.

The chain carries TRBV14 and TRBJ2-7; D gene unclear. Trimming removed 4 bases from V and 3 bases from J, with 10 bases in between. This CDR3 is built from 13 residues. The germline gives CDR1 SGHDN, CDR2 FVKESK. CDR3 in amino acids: CASSLGPYYEQYF. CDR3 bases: TGTGCCAGCAGCCTGGGCCCTTACTACGAGCAGTACTTC. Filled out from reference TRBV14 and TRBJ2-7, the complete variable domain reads EAGVTQFPSHSVIEKGQTVTLRCDPISGHDNLYWYRRVMGKEIKFLLHFVKESKQDESGMPNNRFLAERTGGTYSTLKVQPAELEDSGVYFCASSLGPYYEQYFGPGTRLTVT.

The CDR3 sequence: CASSHTGSNTEAFF. The DNA of the CDR3 is TGTGCCAGCAGTCACACAGGGTCCAACACTGAAGCTTTCTTT. The chain joins TRBV6-1 to TRBJ1-1; possible D gene TRBD1, 6 bases. This CDR3 region has 14 residues. CDR1 is MNHNS and CDR2 is SASEGT in the germline V gene. Trimming took 5 bases from V and 2 from J, leaving 12 bases between them.

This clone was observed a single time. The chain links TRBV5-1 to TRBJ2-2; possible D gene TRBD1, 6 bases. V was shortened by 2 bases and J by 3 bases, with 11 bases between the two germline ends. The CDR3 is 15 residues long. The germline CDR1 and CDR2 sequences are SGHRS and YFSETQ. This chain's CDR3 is CASSFNRADTGELFF. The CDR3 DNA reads TGCGCCAGCAGCTTTAACAGGGCGGACACCGGGGAGCTGTTTTTT.

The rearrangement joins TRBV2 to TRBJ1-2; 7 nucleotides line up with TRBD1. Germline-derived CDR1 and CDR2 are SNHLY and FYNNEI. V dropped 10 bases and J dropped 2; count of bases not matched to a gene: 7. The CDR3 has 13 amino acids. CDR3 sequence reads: CATSLGQNYGYTF. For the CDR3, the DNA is TGTGCCACATCCTTGGGACAGAACTATGGCTACACCTTC.

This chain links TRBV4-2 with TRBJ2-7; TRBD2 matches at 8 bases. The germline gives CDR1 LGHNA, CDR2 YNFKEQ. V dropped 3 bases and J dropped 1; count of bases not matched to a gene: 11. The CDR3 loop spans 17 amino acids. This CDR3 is CASSQDYLAGPSYEQYF. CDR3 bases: TGTGCCAGCAGCCAGGATTACCTAGCGGGCCCTTCCTACGAGCAGTACTTC.

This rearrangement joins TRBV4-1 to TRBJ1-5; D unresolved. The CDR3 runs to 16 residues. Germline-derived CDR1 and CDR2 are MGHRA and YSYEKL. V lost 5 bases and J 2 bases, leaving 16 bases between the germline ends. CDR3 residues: CASSVGLQGGNQPQHF. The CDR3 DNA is TGCGCCAGCAGCGTTGGACTTCAAGGAGGCAATCAGCCCCAGCATTTT.

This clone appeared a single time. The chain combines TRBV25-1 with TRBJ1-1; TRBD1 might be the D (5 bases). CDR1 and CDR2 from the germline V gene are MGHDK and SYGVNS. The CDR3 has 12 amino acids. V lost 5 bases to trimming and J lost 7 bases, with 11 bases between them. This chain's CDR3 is CASSLGLREAFF. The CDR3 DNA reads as TGTGCCAGCAGTTTGGGGCTACGTGAAGCTTTCTTT.

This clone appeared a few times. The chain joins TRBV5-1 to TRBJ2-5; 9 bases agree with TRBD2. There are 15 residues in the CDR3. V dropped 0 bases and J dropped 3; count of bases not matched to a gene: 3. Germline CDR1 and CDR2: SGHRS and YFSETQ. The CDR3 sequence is CASSLGTSAKETQYF. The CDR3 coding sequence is TGCGCCAGCAGCTTGGGGACTAGCGCCAAAGAGACCCAGTACTTC.

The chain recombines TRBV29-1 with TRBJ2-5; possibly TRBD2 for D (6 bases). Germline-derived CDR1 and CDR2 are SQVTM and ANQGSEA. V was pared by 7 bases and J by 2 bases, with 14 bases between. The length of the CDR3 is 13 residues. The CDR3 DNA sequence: TGCAGCGGGACTTGGCGGGGACAAGAGACCCAGTACTTC. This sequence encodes CSGTWRGQETQYF.

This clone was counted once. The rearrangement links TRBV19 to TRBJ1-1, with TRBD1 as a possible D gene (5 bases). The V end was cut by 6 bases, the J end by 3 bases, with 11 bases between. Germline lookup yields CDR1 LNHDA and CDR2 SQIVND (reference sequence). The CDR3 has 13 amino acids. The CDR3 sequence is CASSHGGDTEAFF. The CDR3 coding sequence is TGTGCCAGTAGCCATGGGGGGGACACTGAAGCTTTCTTT.

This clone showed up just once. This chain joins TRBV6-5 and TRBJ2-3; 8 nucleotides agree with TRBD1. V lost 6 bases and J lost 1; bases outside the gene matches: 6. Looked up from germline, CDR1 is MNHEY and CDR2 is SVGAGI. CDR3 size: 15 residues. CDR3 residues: CASSRGRIGTDTQYF. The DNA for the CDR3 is TGTGCCAGCAGCAGGGGGCGGATCGGCACAGATACGCAGTATTTT.

The CDR3 protein is CASSYRGGAGYGYTF. The CDR3 nucleotides are TGTGCCAGCAGTTACCGCGGGGGGGCCGGCTATGGCTACACCTTC. The chain is built from TRBV6-6 and TRBJ1-2, with D perhaps matching TRBD1 (6 bases). Per germline, CDR1 MNHNY and CDR2 SVGAGI (reference sequence). The CDR3 spans 15 residues. The ends were cut back, 2 bases at V and 4 bases at J, with 14 bases in the middle.

The CDR3 DNA sequence: TGTGCCATCAGGGATGACAGAACGGATGGCTACACCTTC. This codes for CAIRDDRTDGYTF. This chain uses TRBV10-3 with TRBJ1-2, with TRBD1 as a possible D gene (5 bases). V dropped 6 bases and J dropped 6 bases, with 14 bases sitting between them. The length of the CDR3 is 13 residues. Per the germline V gene, CDR1 is ENHRY and CDR2 is SYGVKD.

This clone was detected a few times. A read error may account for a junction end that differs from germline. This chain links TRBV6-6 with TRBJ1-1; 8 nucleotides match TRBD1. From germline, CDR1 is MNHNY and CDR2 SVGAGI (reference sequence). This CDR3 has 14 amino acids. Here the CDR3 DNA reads TGTGCCAGCAGTACAGGGGGTTCGGCTTCTGAGGCTTTCTTT. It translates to CASSTGGSASEAFF.

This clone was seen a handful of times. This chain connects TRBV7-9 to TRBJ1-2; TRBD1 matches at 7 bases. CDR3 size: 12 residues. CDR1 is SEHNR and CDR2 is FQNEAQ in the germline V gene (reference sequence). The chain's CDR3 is CSSGGGVYGYTF. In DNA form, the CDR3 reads TGTTCCTCAGGGGGTGGTGTCTATGGCTACACCTTC.

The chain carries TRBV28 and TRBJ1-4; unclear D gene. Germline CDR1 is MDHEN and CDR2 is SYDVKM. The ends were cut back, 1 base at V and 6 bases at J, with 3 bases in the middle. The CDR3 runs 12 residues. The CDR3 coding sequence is TGTGCCAGCAGTTTATTCTATGAAAAACTGTTTTTT. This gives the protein CASSLFYEKLFF.

The CDR3 nucleotides read TGTGCCAGCAGTTACGGGAGGAGGAACGAGCAGTACTTC. It yields the protein CASSYGRRNEQYF. This chain joins TRBV6-5 and TRBJ2-7; D may be TRBD2 (6 bases). V dropped 2 bases and J dropped 5 bases, with 10 bases sitting between them. The CDR3 runs to 13 residues. In germline, CDR1 is MNHEY, CDR2 SVGAGI.

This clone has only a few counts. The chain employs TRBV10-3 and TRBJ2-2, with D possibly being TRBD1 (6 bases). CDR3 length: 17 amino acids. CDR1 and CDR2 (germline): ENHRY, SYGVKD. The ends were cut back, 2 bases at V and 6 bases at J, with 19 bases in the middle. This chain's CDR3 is CAISEAPGQGEAGELFF. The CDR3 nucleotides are TGTGCCATCAGTGAGGCGCCGGGACAAGGCGAGGCCGGGGAGCTGTTTTTT.

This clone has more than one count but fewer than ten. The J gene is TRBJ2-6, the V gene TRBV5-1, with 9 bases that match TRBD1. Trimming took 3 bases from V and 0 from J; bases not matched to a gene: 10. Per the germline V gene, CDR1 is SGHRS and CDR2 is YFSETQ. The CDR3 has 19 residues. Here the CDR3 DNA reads TGCGCCAGCAGCTCTGGACAGGGGCCCTTTGGCTCTGGGGCCAACGTCCTGACTTTC. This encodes CASSSGQGPFGSGANVLTF.

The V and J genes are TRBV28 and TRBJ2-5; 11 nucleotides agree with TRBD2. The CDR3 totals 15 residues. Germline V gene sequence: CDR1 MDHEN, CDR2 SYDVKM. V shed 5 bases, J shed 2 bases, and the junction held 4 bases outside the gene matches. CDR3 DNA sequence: TGTGCCAGCAGTCCTAGCGGGAGGATACAAGAGACCCAGTACTTC. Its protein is CASSPSGRIQETQYF.

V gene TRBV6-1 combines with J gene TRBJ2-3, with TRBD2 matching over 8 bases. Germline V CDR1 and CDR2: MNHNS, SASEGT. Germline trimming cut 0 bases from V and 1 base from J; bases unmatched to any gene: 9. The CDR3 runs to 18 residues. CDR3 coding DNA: TGTGCCAGCAGTGAAGCGCTACGAGCGGGAGCGCGCACAGATACGCAGTATTTT. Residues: CASSEALRAGARTDTQYF.

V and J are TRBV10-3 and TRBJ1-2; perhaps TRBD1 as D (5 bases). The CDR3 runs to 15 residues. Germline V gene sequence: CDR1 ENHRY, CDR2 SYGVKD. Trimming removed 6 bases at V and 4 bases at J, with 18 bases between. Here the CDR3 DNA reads TGTGCCATCAGCCCGGGACGGGAGGGGTCCTATGGCTACACCTTC. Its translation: CAISPGREGSYGYTF.